This T cell receptor (beta chain) was sequenced for a study of early T cells in non-severe SARS-CoV-2 infection. V dropped 2 bases and J dropped 1 base, with 7 bases sitting between them. Germline assignment: CDR1 SGHKS and CDR2 YYEKEE (reference sequence). The CDR3 is 15 amino acids. Attached unique molecular identifiers marked individual cDNA molecules. MiXCR, applied by TCRdb to the 5' RACE reads, yields one record per CDR3 protein. The data show around 62,000 distinct CDR3 sequences, around 4.6% seen once. General study findings and limits: The matching step, a VDJdb search, favored anti-spike CD8 responses and missed private and CD4 specificities.

The table lists this clonotype with many counts. As yet, its antigen is unknown. The V gene is TRBV5-5, the J gene TRBJ2-6; D remains unclear. This receptor was identified in an adult who was a healthcare worker with PCR-confirmed SARS-CoV-2 infection or an uninfected control (not recorded which). Input material: whole blood. This chain's CDR3 is CASSLIFSGANVLTF. The DNA for the CDR3 is TGTGCCAGCAGCTTAATCTTTTCTGGGGCCAACGTCCTGACTTTC. Together with reference TRBV5-5 and TRBJ2-6, the CDR3 gives the full variable domain: DAGVTQSPTHLIKTRGQQVTLRCSPISGHKSVSWYQQVLGQGPQFIFQYYEKEERGRGNFPDRFSARQFPNYSSELNVNALLLGDSALYLCASSLIFSGANVLTFGAGSRLTVL.